The 7 T cell receptor beta chains below were found in one sample sequenced in a study of blood T cells in healthy people across ages. A sample-barcoded 5' primer and a J-beta primer mix were used in a second PCR of roughly 6 to 11 cycles. Using its own MiXCR run on the 5' RACE reads, TCRdb lists one record per CDR3 protein. The sample lists approximately 830,000 distinct CDR3 sequences; around 68% were seen once. Sequencing used blood. The receptor source for this set is a man aged 25 to 40 in good health.

The rearrangement links TRBV29-1 to TRBJ2-3; D is unclear. From germline, CDR1 is SQVTM and CDR2 ANQGSEA. The CDR3 has 14 residues. The V end lost 3 bases, the J end lost 0 bases, and 10 bases lay between the germline ends. The CDR3 nucleotides are TGCAGCGTTGAGAAAGTCATCAGCACAGATACGCAGTATTTT. It translates to CSVEKVISTDTQYF.

The chain recombines TRBV4-2 with TRBJ1-1; no definite D call. V gave up 1 base and J gave up 5 bases, with 5 bases separating them. This CDR3 comprises 12 residues. Germline CDR1 is LGHNA and CDR2 is YNFKEQ. CDR3 in DNA: TGTGCCAGCAGCCAAGTCGAGACTGAAGCTTTCTTT. This sequence encodes CASSQVETEAFF.

This sequence joins TRBV9 and TRBJ2-1; 10 nucleotides agree with TRBD2. The CDR3 has 15 amino acids. Germline lookup yields CDR1 SGDLS and CDR2 YYNGEE. V dropped 2 bases and J dropped 6; count of bases not matched to a gene: 5. DNA for the CDR3: TGTGCCAGCAGCGTTAGGCTAGCGGGGGTCAATGAGCAGTTCTTC. The encoded protein is CASSVRLAGVNEQFF.

In this sample, this clonotype turned up a few times. The rearrangement joins TRBV6-6 to TRBJ1-2; TRBD1 is a possible D gene (6 bases). The germline CDR1 and CDR2 sequences are MNHNY and SVGAGI (reference sequence). The CDR3 loop spans 15 amino acids. Trimming left V 2 bases short and J 0 bases short, with 10 bases between. This CDR3 reads CASSYGQLANYGYTF. In nucleotides, the CDR3 is TGTGCCAGCAGTTACGGACAGCTAGCTAACTATGGCTACACCTTC.

The chain carries TRBV15 and TRBJ1-5; the match to TRBD1 covers 7 bases. Germline assignment: CDR1 LNHNV and CDR2 YYDKDF (reference sequence). After removal of 8 bases from V and 5 bases from J, the junction contained 6 bases not matched to a gene. This CDR3 spans 13 amino acids. CDR3 amino acids: CATGQASYQPQHF. The DNA of the CDR3 is TGTGCCACCGGACAGGCCAGTTATCAGCCCCAGCATTTT.

The chain combines TRBV6-5 with TRBJ2-7; the match to TRBD2 covers 8 bases. The J call may be in error: the DNA end matches TRBJ2-5 better. The CDR3 is 16 amino acids. Germline CDR1 and CDR2: MNHEY and SVGAGI. CDR3 DNA: TGTGCCAGCAGTTACTCCGAGGGCGGGGGGCAGGAGACCCAGTACTTC. Amino acids: CASSYSEGGGQETQYF.

A few counts support this clonotype. The chain links TRBV20-1 to TRBJ2-7; 7 bases are a match to TRBD1. This CDR3 is built from 12 residues. Germline trimming cut 7 bases from V and 2 bases from J; bases unmatched to any gene: 5. Looked up from germline, CDR1 is DFQATT and CDR2 is SNEGSKA (reference sequence). The CDR3 sequence is CSGTGRAYEQYF. The CDR3 DNA sequence: TGCAGTGGGACAGGTCGGGCCTACGAGCAGTACTTC.